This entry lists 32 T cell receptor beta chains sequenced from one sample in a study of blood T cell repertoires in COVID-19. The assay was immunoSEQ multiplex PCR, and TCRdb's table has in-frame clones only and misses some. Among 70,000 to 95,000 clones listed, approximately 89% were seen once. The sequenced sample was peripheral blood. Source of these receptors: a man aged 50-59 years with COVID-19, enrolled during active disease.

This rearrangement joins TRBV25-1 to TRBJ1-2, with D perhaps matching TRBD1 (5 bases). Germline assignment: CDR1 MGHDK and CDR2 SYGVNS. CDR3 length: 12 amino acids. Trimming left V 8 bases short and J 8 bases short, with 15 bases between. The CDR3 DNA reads TGTGCCAGCCTCTCCCCGGGGGTAGGCTACACCTTC. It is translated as CASLSPGVGYTF.

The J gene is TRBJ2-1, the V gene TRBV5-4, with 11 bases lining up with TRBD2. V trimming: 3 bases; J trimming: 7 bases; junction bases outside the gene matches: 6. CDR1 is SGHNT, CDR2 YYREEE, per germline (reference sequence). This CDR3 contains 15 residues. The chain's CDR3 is CASSSIAGGLNEQFF. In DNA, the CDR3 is TGTGCCAGCAGCTCAATAGCGGGAGGGCTGAATGAGCAGTTCTTC. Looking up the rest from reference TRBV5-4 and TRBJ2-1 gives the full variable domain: ETGVTQSPTHLIKTRGQQVTLRCSSQSGHNTVSWYQQALGQGPQFIFQYYREEENGRGNFPPRFSGLQFPNYSSELNVNALELDDSALYLCASSSIAGGLNEQFFGPGTRLTVL.

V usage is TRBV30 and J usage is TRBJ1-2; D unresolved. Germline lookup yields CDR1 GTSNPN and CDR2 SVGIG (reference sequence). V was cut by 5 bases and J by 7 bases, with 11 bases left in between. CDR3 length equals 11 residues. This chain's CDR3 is CAWGQEAGYTF. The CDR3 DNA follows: TGTGCCTGGGGCCAGGAGGCTGGCTACACCTTC. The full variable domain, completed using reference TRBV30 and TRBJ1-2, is SQTIHQWPATLVQPVGSPLSLECTVEGTSNPNLYWYRQAAGRGLQLLFYSVGIGQISSEVPQNLSASRPQDRQFILSSKKLLLSDSGFYLCAWGQEAGYTFGSGTRLTVV.

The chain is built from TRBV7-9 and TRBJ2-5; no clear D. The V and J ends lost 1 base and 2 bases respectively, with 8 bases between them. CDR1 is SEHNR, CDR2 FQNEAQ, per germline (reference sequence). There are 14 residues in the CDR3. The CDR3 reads CASSLGILQETQYF. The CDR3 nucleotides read TGTGCCAGCAGCTTAGGAATCCTACAAGAGACCCAGTACTTC. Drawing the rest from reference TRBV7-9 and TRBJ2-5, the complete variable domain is DTGVSQNPRHKITKRGQNVTFRCDPISEHNRLYWYRQTLGQGPEFLTYFQNEAQLEKSRLLSDRFSAERPKGSFSTLEIQRTEQGDSAMYLCASSLGILQETQYFGPGTRLLVL.

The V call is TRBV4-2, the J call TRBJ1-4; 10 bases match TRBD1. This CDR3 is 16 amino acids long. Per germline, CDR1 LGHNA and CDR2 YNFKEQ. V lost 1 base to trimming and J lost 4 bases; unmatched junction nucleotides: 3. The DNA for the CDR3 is TGTGCCAGCAGCCAAGGACAGGGGGCTAATAATGAAAAACTGTTTTTT. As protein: CASSQGQGANNEKLFF.

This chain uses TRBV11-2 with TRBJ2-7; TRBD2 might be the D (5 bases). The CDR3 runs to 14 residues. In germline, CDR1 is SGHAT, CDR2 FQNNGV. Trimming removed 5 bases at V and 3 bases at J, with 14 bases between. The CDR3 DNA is TGTGCCAGCAGCCTAGCAACAGAGAACTACGAGCAGTACGTC. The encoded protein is CASSLATENYEQYV.

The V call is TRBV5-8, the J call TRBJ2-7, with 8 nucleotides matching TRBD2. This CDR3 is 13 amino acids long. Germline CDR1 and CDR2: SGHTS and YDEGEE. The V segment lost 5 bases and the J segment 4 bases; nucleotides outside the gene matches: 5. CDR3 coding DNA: TGTGCCAGCAGAGCGGGAGTGAGATACGAGCAGTACGTC. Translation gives CASRAGVRYEQYV.

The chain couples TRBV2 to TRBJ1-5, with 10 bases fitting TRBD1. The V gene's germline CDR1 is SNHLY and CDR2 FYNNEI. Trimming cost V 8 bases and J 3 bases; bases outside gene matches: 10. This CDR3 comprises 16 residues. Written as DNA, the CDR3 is TGTGCCAGCCTCAACCCCGGGACAGGGGTCAATCAGCCCCAGCATTTT. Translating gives CASLNPGTGVNQPQHF.

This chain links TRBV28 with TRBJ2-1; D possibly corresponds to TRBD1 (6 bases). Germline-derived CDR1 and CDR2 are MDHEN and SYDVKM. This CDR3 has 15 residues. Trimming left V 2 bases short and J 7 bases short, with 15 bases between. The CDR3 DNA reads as TGTGCCAGCAGTTTAACCCCCGACAGGACTAATGAGCAGTTCTTC. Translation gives CASSLTPDRTNEQFF.

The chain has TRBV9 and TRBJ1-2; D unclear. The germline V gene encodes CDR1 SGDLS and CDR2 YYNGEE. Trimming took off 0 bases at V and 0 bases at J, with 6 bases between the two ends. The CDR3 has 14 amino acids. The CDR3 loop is CASSVGGTNYGYTF. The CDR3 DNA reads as TGTGCCAGCAGCGTAGGAGGGACTAACTATGGCTACACCTTC.

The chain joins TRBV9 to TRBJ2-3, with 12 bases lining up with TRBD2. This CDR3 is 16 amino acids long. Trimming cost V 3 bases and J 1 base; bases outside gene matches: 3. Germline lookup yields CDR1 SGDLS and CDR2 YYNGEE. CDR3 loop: CASSGGLAGRTDTQYF. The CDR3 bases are TGTGCCAGCAGCGGTGGACTAGCGGGACGCACAGATACGCAGTATTTT.

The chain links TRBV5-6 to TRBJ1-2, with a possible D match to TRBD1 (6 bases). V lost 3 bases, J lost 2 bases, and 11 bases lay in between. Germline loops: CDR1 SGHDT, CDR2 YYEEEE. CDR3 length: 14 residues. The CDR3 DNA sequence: TGTGCCAGCAGCTGGACAGCGTCGAACTATGGCTACACCTTC. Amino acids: CASSWTASNYGYTF.

The CDR3 DNA reads TGCGCCAGCAGCGCCGGGACTACACAAGAGACCCAGTACTTC. This sequence encodes CASSAGTTQETQYF. This chain uses TRBV5-1 with TRBJ2-5, with 7 bases matching TRBD2. Unmatched junction bases numbered 5, after V lost 4 bases and J lost 2 bases. Germline-derived CDR1 and CDR2 are SGHRS and YFSETQ. This CDR3 contains 14 residues. Filled out from reference TRBV5-1 and TRBJ2-5, the complete variable domain reads KAGVTQTPRYLIKTRGQQVTLSCSPISGHRSVSWYQQTPGQGLQFLFEYFSETQRNKGNFPGRFSGRQFSNSRSEMNVSTLELGDSALYLCASSAGTTQETQYFGPGTRLLVL.

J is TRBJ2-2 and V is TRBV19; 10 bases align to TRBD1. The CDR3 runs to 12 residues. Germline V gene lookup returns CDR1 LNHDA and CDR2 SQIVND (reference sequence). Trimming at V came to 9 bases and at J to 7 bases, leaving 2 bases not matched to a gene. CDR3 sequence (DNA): TGTGCCAGCGGACAGGGGGTCGGGGAGCTGTTTTTT. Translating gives CASGQGVGELFF.

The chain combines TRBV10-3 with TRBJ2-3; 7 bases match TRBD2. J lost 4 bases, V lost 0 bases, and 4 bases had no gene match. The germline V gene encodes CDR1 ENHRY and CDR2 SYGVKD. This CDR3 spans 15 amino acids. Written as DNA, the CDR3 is TGTGCCATCAGTGAGTCGCCGGGAGGTGCAGATACGCAGTATTTT. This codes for CAISESPGGADTQYF.

In nucleotides, the CDR3 is TGTGCCAGCAGCCTTAGCGGGAGGAACACAGATACGCAGTATTTT. It is translated as CASSLSGRNTDTQYF. V usage is TRBV3-1 (or the pseudogene TRBV3-2) and J usage is TRBJ2-3; 10 nucleotides align to TRBD2. This CDR3 contains 15 residues. Germline lookup yields CDR1 LGHDT and CDR2 YNNKEL (reference sequence). Trimming cost V 4 bases and J 2 bases; bases outside gene matches: 3.

CDR3 sequence reads: CASSLQGGGEKLFF. DNA of the CDR3: TGCGCCAGCAGCTTGCAAGGGGGCGGTGAAAAACTGTTTTTT. The rearrangement uses TRBV5-1 and TRBJ1-4; TRBD1 agrees at 7 bases. The V gene's germline CDR1 is SGHRS and CDR2 YFSETQ. The CDR3 length is 14 residues. J was trimmed by 7 bases and V by 1 base; bases with no gene match: 4. Supplemented by reference TRBV5-1 and TRBJ1-4, the full variable domain reads KAGVTQTPRYLIKTRGQQVTLSCSPISGHRSVSWYQQTPGQGLQFLFEYFSETQRNKGNFPGRFSGRQFSNSRSEMNVSTLELGDSALYLCASSLQGGGEKLFFGSGTQLSVL.

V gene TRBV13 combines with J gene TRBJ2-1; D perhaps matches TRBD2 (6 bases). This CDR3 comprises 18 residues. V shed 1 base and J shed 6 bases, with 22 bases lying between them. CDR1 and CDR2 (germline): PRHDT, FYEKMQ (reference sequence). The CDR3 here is CASSLVVRRESPTNEQFF. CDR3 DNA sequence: TGTGCCAGCAGCTTAGTGGTTAGACGGGAGTCACCCACCAATGAGCAGTTCTTC.

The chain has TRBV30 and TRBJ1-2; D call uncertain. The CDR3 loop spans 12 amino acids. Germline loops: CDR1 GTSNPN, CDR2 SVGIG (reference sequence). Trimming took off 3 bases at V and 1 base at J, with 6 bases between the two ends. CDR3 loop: CAWRVVNYGYTF. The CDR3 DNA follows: TGTGCCTGGAGAGTAGTTAACTATGGCTACACCTTC.

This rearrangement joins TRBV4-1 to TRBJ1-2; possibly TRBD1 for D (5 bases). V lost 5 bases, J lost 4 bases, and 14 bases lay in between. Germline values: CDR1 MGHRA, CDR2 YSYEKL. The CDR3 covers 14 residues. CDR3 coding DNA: TGCGCCAGCAGCTCTGGGGGGGGAAGCTATGGCTACACCTTC. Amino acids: CASSSGGGSYGYTF.

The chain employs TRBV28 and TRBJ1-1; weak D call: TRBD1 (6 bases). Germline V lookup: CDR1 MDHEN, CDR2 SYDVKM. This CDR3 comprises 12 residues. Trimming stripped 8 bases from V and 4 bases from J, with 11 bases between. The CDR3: CASLGGATEAFF. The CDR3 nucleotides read TGTGCCAGCCTAGGGGGGGCCACTGAAGCTTTCTTT.

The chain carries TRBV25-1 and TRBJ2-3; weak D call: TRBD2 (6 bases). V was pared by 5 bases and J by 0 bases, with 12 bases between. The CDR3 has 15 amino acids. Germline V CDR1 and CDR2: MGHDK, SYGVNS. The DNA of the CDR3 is TGTGCCAGCAGTTCGATTAGCGGTAGCACAGATACGCAGTATTTT. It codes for CASSSISGSTDTQYF.

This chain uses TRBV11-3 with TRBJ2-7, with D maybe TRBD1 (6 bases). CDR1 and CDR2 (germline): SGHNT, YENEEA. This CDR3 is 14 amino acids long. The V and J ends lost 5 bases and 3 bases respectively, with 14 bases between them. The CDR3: CASSLYRVIYEQYF. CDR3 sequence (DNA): TGTGCCAGCAGCCTTTACAGGGTCATCTACGAGCAGTACTTC.

CDR3 amino acids: CASSYSSGEETQYF. For the CDR3, the DNA is TGTGCCAGCAGTTACTCGTCAGGGGAGGAGACCCAGTACTTC. This chain links TRBV6-5 with TRBJ2-5; D might be TRBD1 (6 bases). This CDR3 is built from 14 residues. Germline V CDR1 and CDR2: MNHEY, SVGAGI. V was clipped by 0 bases and J by 5 bases, with 10 bases between them.

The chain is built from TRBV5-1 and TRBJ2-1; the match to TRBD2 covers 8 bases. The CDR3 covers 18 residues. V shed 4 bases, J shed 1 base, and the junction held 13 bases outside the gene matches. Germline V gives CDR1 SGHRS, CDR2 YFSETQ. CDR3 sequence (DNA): TGCGCCAGCAGCCTTGCGGGGGTAGCGGGGCTATCCTACAATGAGCAGTTCTTC. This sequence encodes CASSLAGVAGLSYNEQFF.

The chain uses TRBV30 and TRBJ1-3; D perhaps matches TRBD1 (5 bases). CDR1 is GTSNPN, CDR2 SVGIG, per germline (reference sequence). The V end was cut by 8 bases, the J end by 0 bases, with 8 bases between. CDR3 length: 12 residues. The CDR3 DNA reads TGTGCCGGGACCATCTCTGGAAACACCATATATTTT. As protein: CAGTISGNTIYF.

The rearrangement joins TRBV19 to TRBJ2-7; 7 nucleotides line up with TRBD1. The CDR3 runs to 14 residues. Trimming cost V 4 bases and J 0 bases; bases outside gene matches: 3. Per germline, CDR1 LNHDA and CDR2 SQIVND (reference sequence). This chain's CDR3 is CASSTGTDSYEQYF. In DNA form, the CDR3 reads TGTGCCAGTAGTACGGGGACAGACTCCTACGAGCAGTACTTC. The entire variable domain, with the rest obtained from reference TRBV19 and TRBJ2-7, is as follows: DGGITQSPKYLFRKEGQNVTLSCEQNLNHDAMYWYRQDPGQGLRLIYYSQIVNDFQKGDIAEGYSVSREKKESFPLTVTSAQKNPTAFYLCASSTGTDSYEQYFGPGTRLTVT.

The CDR3 sequence is CASSQVPGEPSGANVLTF. The CDR3 nucleotides read TGCGCCAGCAGCCAGGTACCAGGTGAGCCCTCTGGGGCCAACGTCCTGACTTTC. The chain employs TRBV4-1 and TRBJ2-6, with no clear D. Germline CDR1 reads MGHRA; CDR2 reads YSYEKL. The V end lost 3 bases, the J end lost 0 bases, and 15 bases lay between the germline ends. The CDR3 has 18 amino acids.

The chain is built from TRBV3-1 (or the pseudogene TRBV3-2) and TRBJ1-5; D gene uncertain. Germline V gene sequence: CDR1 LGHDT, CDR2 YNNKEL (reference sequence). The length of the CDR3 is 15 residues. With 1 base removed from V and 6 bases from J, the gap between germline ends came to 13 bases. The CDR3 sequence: CASSQGGQKSQPQHF. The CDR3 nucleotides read TGTGCCAGCAGCCAAGGAGGGCAGAAGTCTCAGCCCCAGCATTTT.

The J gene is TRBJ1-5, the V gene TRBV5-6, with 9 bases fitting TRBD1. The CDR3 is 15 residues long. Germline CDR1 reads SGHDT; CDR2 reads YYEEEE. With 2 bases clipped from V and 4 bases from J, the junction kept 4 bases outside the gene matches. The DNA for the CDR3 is TGTGCCAGCAGCTTCGGACAGGGGCTAAATCAGCCCCAGCATTTT. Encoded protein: CASSFGQGLNQPQHF.

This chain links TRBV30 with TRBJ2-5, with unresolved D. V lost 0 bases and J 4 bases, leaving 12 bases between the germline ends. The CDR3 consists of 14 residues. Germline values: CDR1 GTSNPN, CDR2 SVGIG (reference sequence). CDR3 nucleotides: TGTGCCTGGAGTGTCAGTGGCGCAGGAGAGACCCAGTACTTC. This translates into CAWSVSGAGETQYF.

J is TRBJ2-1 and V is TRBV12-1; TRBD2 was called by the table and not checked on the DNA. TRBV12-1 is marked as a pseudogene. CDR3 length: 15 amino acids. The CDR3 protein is CASRHWTSGKNEQFF. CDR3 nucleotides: TGTGCCAGCAGGCACTGGACTAGCGGGAAGAATGAGCAGTTCTTC.